A single sample is the source of the 18 T cell receptor beta chains below, sequenced in a study of blood T cell repertoires in COVID-19. Generated by immunoSEQ multiplex PCR, the TCRdb table keeps only in-frame clones and is missing some. The sample includes 70,000 or so clones, over 80% of them seen just once. The source material was peripheral blood. The receptors here all came from a woman aged 80 or over with active COVID-19.

This rearrangement joins TRBV12-1 to TRBJ2-3; TRBD1, the table's D call, lacks a check against the DNA. TRBV12-1 is described as a pseudogene. This CDR3 is built from 14 residues. The CDR3 is CASSRWTGEDTQYF. The CDR3 DNA follows: TGTGCCAGCAGCCGTTGGACAGGGGAAGATACGCAGTATTTT.

This chain joins TRBV6-1 and TRBJ2-5; 8 bases agree with TRBD2. From germline, CDR1 is MNHNS and CDR2 SASEGT. The CDR3 runs to 14 residues. Unmatched junction bases numbered 8, after V lost 10 bases and J lost 1 base. The CDR3 coding sequence is TGTGCCACCTCCGCCGGGGGGGGCCAAGAGACCCAGTACTTC. It translates to CATSAGGGQETQYF.

The rearrangement joins TRBV3-1 (or the pseudogene TRBV3-2) to TRBJ2-7, with D hard to call. Germline values: CDR1 LGHDT, CDR2 YNNKEL (reference sequence). CDR3 size: 14 residues. Trimming stripped 1 base from V and 6 bases from J, with 13 bases between. In nucleotides, the CDR3 is TGTGCCAGCAGCCAAGCTAGAGCGTCCGTCGAGCAGTACTTC. This gives the protein CASSQARASVEQYF.

J is TRBJ1-4 and V is TRBV27; D possibly corresponds to TRBD1 (5 bases). Deletions cut 6 bases from V and 8 bases from J, with 16 bases between. Per the germline V gene, CDR1 is MNHEY and CDR2 is SMNVEV (reference sequence). CDR3 length equals 14 residues. The DNA for the CDR3 is TGTGCCAGCAGGCGGGACTCCGGGAAGGAAAAACTGTTTTTT. This translates into CASRRDSGKEKLFF.

A single count supports this clone. The chain recombines TRBV27 with TRBJ1-2; D is perhaps TRBD1 (6 bases). Between the trimmed V and J ends, which lost 6 bases and 8 bases, there was a span of 16 bases. CDR3 length: 13 residues. Germline assignment: CDR1 MNHEY and CDR2 SMNVEV (reference sequence). The CDR3 loop reads CASRVRGAQGYTF. The DNA of the CDR3 is TGTGCCAGCAGAGTTCGGGGGGCGCAAGGCTACACCTTC.

The rearrangement links TRBV11-3 to TRBJ2-7, with TRBD1 as a possible D gene (6 bases). The V and J ends lost 3 bases and 2 bases respectively, with 17 bases between them. CDR1 is SGHNT, CDR2 YENEEA, per germline. The CDR3 has 16 residues. CDR3 sequence (DNA): TGTGCCAGCAGCTTCTCAGGGTCCTCAGGGGCCTACGAGCAGTACTTC. Encoded protein: CASSFSGSSGAYEQYF.

V usage is TRBV28 and J usage is TRBJ1-2, with 8 bases aligning to TRBD1. The CDR3 runs to 13 residues. V gave up 6 bases and J gave up 8 bases; unmatched junction bases: 8. Germline-derived CDR1 and CDR2 are MDHEN and SYDVKM. Written as DNA, the CDR3 is TGTGCCAGCAGGCTTGGACAGGGCCAGGGCTACACCTTC. Its protein product is CASRLGQGQGYTF.

The count of this clone is one. The rearrangement uses TRBV5-1 and TRBJ1-1; 7 bases match TRBD1. Trimming removed 4 bases from V and 4 bases from J; junction bases left unmatched: 4. This CDR3 is built from 13 residues. Germline CDR1 is SGHRS and CDR2 is YFSETQ. The CDR3 sequence is CASSGGGLTEAFF. The DNA of the CDR3 is TGCGCCAGCAGCGGAGGGGGCCTCACTGAAGCTTTCTTT. Full variable domain (rest looked up from reference TRBV5-1 and TRBJ1-1): KAGVTQTPRYLIKTRGQQVTLSCSPISGHRSVSWYQQTPGQGLQFLFEYFSETQRNKGNFPGRFSGRQFSNSRSEMNVSTLELGDSALYLCASSGGGLTEAFFGQGTRLTVV.

V gene TRBV20-1 combines with J gene TRBJ2-1, with D unresolved. The V gene's germline CDR1 is DFQATT and CDR2 SNEGSKA (reference sequence). Trimming removed 5 bases from V and 5 bases from J, with 7 bases in between. This CDR3 has 11 amino acids. The chain's CDR3 is CSAASHNEQFF. The CDR3 DNA follows: TGCAGTGCTGCGTCGCACAATGAGCAGTTCTTC.

The CDR3 nucleotides read TGTGCCACCAGCAGAGGGGACAGGGGGCTGTACGAGCAGTACTTC. Translating it yields CATSRGDRGLYEQYF. The gene calls are TRBV15 and TRBJ2-7; TRBD1 matches at 12 bases. CDR1 is LNHNV and CDR2 is YYDKDF in the germline V gene (reference sequence). Losses at the gene ends were 1 base for V and 4 bases for J; bases not matched to a gene: 2. The CDR3 covers 15 residues.

The rearrangement links TRBV18 to TRBJ2-3, with D maybe TRBD1 (5 bases). The length of the CDR3 is 13 residues. Germline CDR1 and CDR2: KGHSH and LQKENI. Trimming shortened V by 6 bases and J by 6 bases, and 13 bases separated the two germline ends. The CDR3 is CASSQGEVDTQYF. The DNA for the CDR3 is TGTGCCAGCTCGCAGGGCGAGGTGGATACGCAGTATTTT.

The count of this clone is one. The chain has TRBV19 and TRBJ1-1; 7 positions match TRBD1. The J segment lost 1 base and the V segment lost 7 bases, leaving 6 bases of the junction unmatched. CDR3 size: 14 residues. Germline values: CDR1 LNHDA, CDR2 SQIVND (reference sequence). In DNA, the CDR3 is TGTGCCAGTACCTGGACAGGATCGAACACTGAAGCTTTCTTT. This encodes CASTWTGSNTEAFF.

The CDR3 DNA sequence: TGTGCCAGCACTCCCGGGAGGACAGGGTCCTACAATGAGCAGTTCTTC. Translation gives CASTPGRTGSYNEQFF. The chain is built from TRBV11-2 and TRBJ2-1, with D possibly matching TRBD1 (8 bases). V lost 7 bases to trimming and J lost 1 base, with 17 bases between them. This CDR3 is 16 amino acids long. Germline assignment: CDR1 SGHAT and CDR2 FQNNGV.

V gene TRBV6-5 combines with J gene TRBJ2-7; 11 bases line up with TRBD1. Germline assignment: CDR1 MNHEY and CDR2 SVGAGI. The junction had 7 bases not matched to a gene; V was cut back by 5 bases and J by 4 bases. This CDR3 is 15 amino acids long. The CDR3 region is CASSRGQGARYEQYF. DNA for the CDR3: TGTGCCAGCAGTCGTGGACAGGGGGCGAGATACGAGCAGTACTTC.

This clone has just a few counts. The chain combines TRBV28 with TRBJ1-2; D possibly corresponds to TRBD1 (6 bases). V was pared by 8 bases and J by 3 bases, with 25 bases between. The CDR3 consists of 17 residues. Per germline, CDR1 MDHEN and CDR2 SYDVKM. The CDR3, as DNA: TGTGCCAGCCTTTCCTCGGACAGCGTTAAATCCTACTATGGCTACACCTTC. It specifies CASLSSDSVKSYYGYTF.

This clone was seen only once. V gene TRBV5-1 combines with J gene TRBJ2-2; D ambiguous. The CDR3 is 13 residues long. Trimming removed 0 bases at V and 6 bases at J, with 6 bases between. Per germline, CDR1 SGHRS and CDR2 YFSETQ. In nucleotides, the CDR3 is TGCGCCAGCAGCTTGGACATCTCCGGGGAGCTGTTTTTT. This translates into CASSLDISGELFF.

This clone occurred once. This sequence joins TRBV6-6 and TRBJ2-7, with a weak D call TRBD1 (6 bases). The length of the CDR3 is 14 residues. The V gene's germline CDR1 is MNHNY and CDR2 SVGAGI (reference sequence). Trimming stripped 4 bases from V and 2 bases from J, with 12 bases between. The DNA for the CDR3 is TGTGCCAGCAGTTCGCGGACAGCGGCCTACGAGCAGTACTTC. It codes for CASSSRTAAYEQYF.

The chain has TRBV15 and TRBJ1-1, with TRBD1 matching 7 bases. Germline V gene sequence: CDR1 LNHNV, CDR2 YYDKDF (reference sequence). This CDR3 is built from 15 residues. The V and J ends lost 1 base and 1 base, in that order; junction bases with no gene match: 3. The CDR3 sequence is CATSRVRTGNTEAFF. The CDR3 DNA reads TGTGCCACCAGCAGAGTGAGGACAGGGAACACTGAAGCTTTCTTT.